This T cell receptor beta chain was sequenced in a study of T cell repertoires in ileal Crohn's disease. Clones were sequenced by immunoSEQ multiplex PCR, and TCRdb holds only the in-frame ones, with some missing. This repertoire shows about 14,000 clones, 78% found once; its top ten account for 4% to 5%. This CDR3 has 15 residues. Germline CDR1 MGHDK, CDR2 SYGVNS. Trimming cost V 5 bases and J 7 bases, with 17 bases left between them. This clone was detected only once. The chain uses TRBV25-1 and TRBJ1-4; D is undetermined. The sample taken for sequencing was ileal tissue. The sequence came from an adult with Crohn's disease. CDR3 sequence reads: CASSPSGNRREKLFF. In DNA, the CDR3 is TGTGCCAGCAGTCCAAGCGGTAACCGTCGTGAAAAACTGTTTTTT.